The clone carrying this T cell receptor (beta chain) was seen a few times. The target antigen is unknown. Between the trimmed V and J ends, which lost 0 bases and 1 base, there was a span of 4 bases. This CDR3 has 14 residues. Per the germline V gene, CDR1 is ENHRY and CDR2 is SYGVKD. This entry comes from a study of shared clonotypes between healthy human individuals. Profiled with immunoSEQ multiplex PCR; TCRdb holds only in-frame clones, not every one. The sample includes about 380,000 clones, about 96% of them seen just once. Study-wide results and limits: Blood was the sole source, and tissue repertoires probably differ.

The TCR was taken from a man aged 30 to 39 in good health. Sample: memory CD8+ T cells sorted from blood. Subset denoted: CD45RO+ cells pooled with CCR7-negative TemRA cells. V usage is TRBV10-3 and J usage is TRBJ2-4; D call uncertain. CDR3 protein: CAISESGAKNIQYF. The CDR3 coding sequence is TGTGCCATCAGTGAGTCAGGGGCCAAAAACATTCAGTACTTC.